The clone carrying this T cell receptor (beta chain) was seen just once. This sample also contains other DNA sequences that code for the same CDR3. CD45RO negativity and positive selection for CCR7 defined naive CD8 cells, a population that excluded terminally differentiated effector memory CD45RA+ cells. This entry is derived from a study of shared clonotypes between healthy human individuals. Some clones are missing from TCRdb's copy, which holds only in-frame ones; the method was immunoSEQ multiplex PCR. The sample consists of some 740,000 clones, 80% to 95% of them appearing once. The receptor was isolated from a man aged 30 to 39 in good health. The source material was naive CD8+ T cells sorted from blood.

The CDR3: CASSLVRGNEQFF. CDR3 in DNA: TGTGCCAGCAGCTTAGTCCGGGGCAATGAGCAGTTCTTC. The rearrangement joins TRBV7-9 to TRBJ2-1, with D possibly being TRBD2 (5 bases). Germline values: CDR1 SEHNR, CDR2 FQNEAQ (reference sequence). Trimming stripped 1 base from V and 6 bases from J, with 7 bases between. The CDR3 is made up of 13 amino acids.